Listed here is a single T cell receptor (beta chain). Its antigen is undetermined. The CDR3 covers 15 residues. Germline V gene lookup returns CDR1 SNHLY and CDR2 FYNNEI. V was cut by 4 bases and J by 0 bases, with 12 bases left in between. Measured with immunoSEQ multiplex PCR; TCRdb has only the in-frame clones, and not every one. Of over 150,000 clones detected, around 80% appear once; the ten largest clones hold 13%. This entry comes from a study of cytomegalovirus exposure and HLA in healthy donors. Overall study results and limits: The study recorded fewer than 200 TCR beta chains that were cytomegalovirus-associated. It was found in a later analysis that first-cohort TCR clusters tended to co-occur in the roughly 120 validation repertoires. Reports described diagnosis of cytomegalovirus status by the classifier as highly specific and sensitive.

Sequenced material: PBMCs. This TCR was recovered from a woman aged 25-40 years in good health and CMV-seropositive. The chain carries TRBV2 and TRBJ1-1; tentative D call: TRBD1 (6 bases). The DNA for the CDR3 is TGTGCCAGCAGTGTCAGGGGCGGAGTGAACACTGAAGCTTTCTTT. Protein product: CASSVRGGVNTEAFF.